A single sample is the source of the 14 T cell receptor beta chains below, sequenced in a study of blood T cell repertoires in COVID-19. The assay was immunoSEQ multiplex PCR, and TCRdb's table has in-frame clones only and misses some. Of some 150,000 clones listed, roughly 84% are singletons. The sequenced sample was PBMCs or T cells enriched from blood (not recorded which). The source is a woman in her 50s who had been exposed to COVID-19.

This chain uses TRBV9 with TRBJ2-1; 9 bases are a match to TRBD2. From germline, CDR1 is SGDLS and CDR2 YYNGEE. The CDR3 loop spans 18 amino acids. Trimming at V came to 0 bases and at J to 9 bases, leaving 16 bases not matched to a gene. This chain's CDR3 is CASSVVPTTSGPKGEQFF. The CDR3, as DNA: TGTGCCAGCAGCGTAGTTCCCACGACTAGCGGCCCGAAGGGTGAGCAGTTCTTC.

The rearrangement joins TRBV5-1 to TRBJ2-3; 10 bases fit TRBD2. V trimming: 5 bases; J trimming: 3 bases; junction bases outside the gene matches: 12. Per germline, CDR1 SGHRS and CDR2 YFSETQ. CDR3 length: 17 residues. The CDR3 loop reads CASRRLAGVLVTDTQYF. The CDR3 nucleotides read TGCGCCAGCAGGAGGCTAGCGGGAGTTCTAGTAACAGATACGCAGTATTTT. Drawing the rest from reference TRBV5-1 and TRBJ2-3, the complete variable domain is KAGVTQTPRYLIKTRGQQVTLSCSPISGHRSVSWYQQTPGQGLQFLFEYFSETQRNKGNFPGRFSGRQFSNSRSEMNVSTLELGDSALYLCASRRLAGVLVTDTQYFGPGTRLTVL.

The rearrangement links TRBV5-8 to TRBJ1-6; D is uncertain. Germline CDR1 and CDR2: SGHTS and YDEGEE. The length of the CDR3 is 15 residues. V lost 2 bases and J lost 9, with 15 bases in between. CDR3 residues: CASSLPGTAGSPLHF. The CDR3 DNA sequence: TGTGCCAGCAGCTTACCAGGAACAGCAGGTTCACCCCTCCACTTT.

This clone was found many times. This sequence joins TRBV6-5 and TRBJ1-6, with unresolved D. CDR1 is MNHEY and CDR2 is SVGAGI in the germline V gene. The CDR3 totals 14 residues. V lost 6 bases and J lost 7, with 13 bases in between. CDR3 amino acids: CASRVFQLNSPLHF. The CDR3 DNA is TGTGCCAGCAGGGTTTTCCAGTTAAATTCACCCCTCCACTTT.

The table lists this clone with a count of one. V is TRBV5-6 and J is TRBJ2-7, with D unclear. CDR1 is SGHDT and CDR2 is YYEEEE in the germline V gene. The CDR3 contains 15 residues. Trimming took 1 base from V and 3 from J, leaving 14 bases between them. In DNA, the CDR3 is TGTGCCAGCAGCTTGTTCTCAAACAGCCTCTACGAGCAGTACTTC. Residues: CASSLFSNSLYEQYF.

The chain links TRBV4-1 to TRBJ1-1, with D tentatively TRBD1 (6 bases). Per the germline V gene, CDR1 is MGHRA and CDR2 is YSYEKL. Trimming removed 3 bases at V and 3 bases at J, with 17 bases between. The CDR3 runs 16 residues. CDR3 DNA sequence: TGCGCCAGCAGCCAGCGGACAGCGGGGGACCACACTGAAGCTTTCTTT. It translates to CASSQRTAGDHTEAFF.

The chain is built from TRBV4-3 and TRBJ2-7, with 9 nucleotides matching TRBD1. Germline V gene lookup returns CDR1 LGHNA and CDR2 YSLEER. CDR3 size: 16 residues. The V and J ends lost 3 bases and 3 bases, in that order; junction bases with no gene match: 9. The chain's CDR3 is CASSHLSGTGNYEQYF. CDR3 coding DNA: TGCGCCAGCAGCCACCTTTCCGGGACAGGGAACTACGAGCAGTACTTC.

V usage is TRBV27 and J usage is TRBJ2-2; 7 bases are a match to TRBD2. CDR3 length equals 15 residues. Germline V gene sequence: CDR1 MNHEY, CDR2 SMNVEV (reference sequence). Trimming took 5 bases from V and 3 from J; bases not matched to a gene: 6. The CDR3 reads CASSPSGAYTGELFF. For the CDR3, the DNA is TGTGCCAGCAGTCCAAGCGGGGCTTACACCGGGGAGCTGTTTTTT.

This chain links TRBV27 with TRBJ1-5, with 7 bases identical to TRBD1. Germline V lookup: CDR1 MNHEY, CDR2 SMNVEV (reference sequence). The V segment lost 0 bases and the J segment 12 bases; nucleotides outside the gene matches: 8. CDR3 length: 14 amino acids. The CDR3 region is CASSLSFGGGNQHF. In nucleotides, the CDR3 is TGTGCCAGCAGTTTATCGTTCGGAGGGGGCAACCAGCATTTT.

The rearrangement uses TRBV19 and TRBJ2-2; D perhaps matches TRBD1 (6 bases). Germline CDR1 is LNHDA and CDR2 is SQIVND (reference sequence). Trimming took 1 base from V and 7 from J, leaving 10 bases between them. This CDR3 comprises 14 residues. CDR3 nucleotide sequence: TGTGCCAGTAGTATAGCTCAACAGGGCGGGGAGCTGTTTTTT. This gives the protein CASSIAQQGGELFF.

The rearrangement links TRBV5-1 to TRBJ1-1; D unresolved. Trimming removed 0 bases from V and 2 bases from J, with 5 bases in between. The germline gives CDR1 SGHRS, CDR2 YFSETQ. This CDR3 contains 13 residues. In nucleotides, the CDR3 is TGCGCCAGCAGCTTGGAAACTAACACTGAAGCTTTCTTT. It yields the protein CASSLETNTEAFF.

This chain connects TRBV5-5 to TRBJ1-6, with 7 nucleotides matching TRBD1. Germline V lookup: CDR1 SGHKS, CDR2 YYEKEE (reference sequence). CDR3 size: 14 residues. With 5 bases clipped from V and 9 bases from J, the junction kept 8 bases outside the gene matches. CDR3 residues: CASRRGGGFSPLHF. DNA of the CDR3: TGTGCCAGCAGAAGAGGGGGCGGTTTTTCACCCCTCCACTTT.

Only one count was recorded for this clone. The gene calls are TRBV7-2 and TRBJ2-3; TRBD2 is a possible D gene (6 bases). The V and J ends lost 0 bases and 9 bases respectively, with 13 bases between them. In germline, CDR1 is SGHTA, CDR2 FQGNSA. The CDR3 has 14 residues. The DNA of the CDR3 is TGTGCCAGCAGCTTAGCTCCCGGGGAGGCCACGCAGTATTTT. Translating gives CASSLAPGEATQYF.

V gene TRBV5-1 combines with J gene TRBJ2-1; 10 bases fit TRBD2. This CDR3 is 15 amino acids long. V dropped 5 bases and J dropped 7; count of bases not matched to a gene: 9. The germline gives CDR1 SGHRS, CDR2 YFSETQ. The CDR3 sequence: CASSQLAGVNNEQFF. The CDR3 nucleotides are TGCGCCAGCAGTCAGCTAGCGGGAGTGAATAATGAGCAGTTCTTC.